In this sample, the clone carrying this T cell receptor (beta chain) turned up a few times. Antigen: not known. The whole isolated RNA underwent reverse transcription, so sequencing captured expressed TCRB transcripts. This table comes from immunoSEQ multiplex PCR, and its TCRdb copy is limited to in-frame clones, with some not included. The repertoire holds 300,000 to 400,000 clones, with 6.5% to 10% as singletons. The sample belongs to a study of beta chain features in type 1 diabetes. Whole-study findings and limits: Type 1 diabetes patients had moderately but significantly shorter TCRB CDR3s in all four CD4+ subsets. Cells expressing TCR highly could be over-represented by cDNA sequencing.

The clonotype comes from a woman aged 18 to 35 in good health. Sequenced input: central memory CD4+ T cells from blood.

CDR3: CASSLPGQGRSGANVLTF. CDR3 nucleotide sequence: TGTGCCAGCAGCTTACCGGGACAGGGGCGCTCTGGGGCCAACGTCCTGACTTTC. This chain links TRBV7-2 with TRBJ2-6; 10 positions match TRBD1. Germline CDR1 and CDR2: SGHTA and FQGNSA. The V gene end was trimmed by 2 bases and the J gene end by 0 bases; junction bases not matched to a gene: 4. This CDR3 has 18 residues. Variable domain in full (rest from reference TRBV7-2 and TRBJ2-6): GAGVSQSPSNKVTEKGKDVELRCDPISGHTALYWYRQSLGQGLEFLIYFQGNSAPDKSGLPSDRFSAERTGGSVSTLTIQRTQQEDSAVYLCASSLPGQGRSGANVLTFGAGSRLTVL.